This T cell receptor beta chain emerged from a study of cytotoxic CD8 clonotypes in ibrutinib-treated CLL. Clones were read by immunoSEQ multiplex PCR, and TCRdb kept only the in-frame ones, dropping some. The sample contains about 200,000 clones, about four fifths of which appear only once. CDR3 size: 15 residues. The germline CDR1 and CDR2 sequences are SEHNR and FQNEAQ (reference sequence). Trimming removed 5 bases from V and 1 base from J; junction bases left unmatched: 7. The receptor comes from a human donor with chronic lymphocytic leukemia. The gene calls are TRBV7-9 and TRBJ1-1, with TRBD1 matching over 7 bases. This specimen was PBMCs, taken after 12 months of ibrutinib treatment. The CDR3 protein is CASSPRQGENTEAFF. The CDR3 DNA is TGTGCCAGCAGCCCTCGACAGGGAGAGAACACTGAAGCTTTCTTT. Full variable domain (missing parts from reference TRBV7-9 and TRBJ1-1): DTGVSQNPRHKITKRGQNVTFRCDPISEHNRLYWYRQTLGQGPEFLTYFQNEAQLEKSRLLSDRFSAERPKGSFSTLEIQRTEQGDSAMYLCASSPRQGENTEAFFGQGTRLTVV.